This passage covers 18 T cell receptor beta chains from one sample sequenced in a study of human thymus T cells. Using immunoSEQ multiplex PCR, the repertoire was profiled, and TCRdb retains in-frame clones only, with some absent. The sample has 60,000 to 75,000 clones, approximately 95% seen once. Thymic tissue was derived from resections collected during corrective heart surgery. What was sequenced was thymus tissue. The receptors were sampled from a girl in the first two years of life with a congenital heart defect but otherwise immunologically healthy.

The J gene is TRBJ1-1, the V gene TRBV7-9, with D tentatively TRBD1 (5 bases). CDR1 and CDR2 (germline): SEHNR, FQNEAQ (reference sequence). The V gene lost 1 base and the J gene lost 4 bases, with 13 bases spanning the gap. CDR3 length: 15 amino acids. The CDR3 sequence is CASSLGEGLRTEAFF. CDR3 sequence (DNA): TGTGCCAGCAGCTTAGGTGAGGGGCTTCGCACTGAAGCTTTCTTT.

The chain employs TRBV7-2 and TRBJ2-1; 9 bases are a match to TRBD2. The trim removed 5 bases at V and 3 bases at J, leaving 2 bases unmatched. Germline loops: CDR1 SGHTA, CDR2 FQGNSA. The CDR3 spans 14 residues. The CDR3 DNA follows: TGTGCCAGCAGCCCGACTAGCGGCTACAATGAGCAGTTCTTC. This translates into CASSPTSGYNEQFF.

CDR3 coding DNA: TGTGCCAGCGGTCAGCCCCAGCATTTT. Residues: CASGQPQHF. The V call is TRBV28, the J call TRBJ1-5; D remains unclear. This CDR3 spans 9 amino acids. The V gene's germline CDR1 is MDHEN and CDR2 SYDVKM. Deletions cut 8 bases from V and 6 bases from J, with 2 bases between.

The chain combines TRBV6-6 with TRBJ2-7; weak D call: TRBD1 (5 bases). Trimming removed 5 bases at V and 2 bases at J, with 19 bases between. The CDR3 loop spans 16 amino acids. Germline-derived CDR1 and CDR2 are MNHNY and SVGAGI (reference sequence). The CDR3 spells CASSPDIRVGPYEQYF. The CDR3 bases are TGTGCCAGCAGTCCCGATATCAGGGTAGGCCCCTACGAGCAGTACTTC.

This chain joins TRBV7-9 and TRBJ1-1, with D possibly being TRBD1 (5 bases). The CDR3 is made up of 12 amino acids. Trimming stripped 8 bases from V and 6 bases from J, with 13 bases between. Per the germline V gene, CDR1 is SEHNR and CDR2 is FQNEAQ (reference sequence). The CDR3 protein is CASGYTGAEAFF. The DNA of the CDR3 is TGTGCCAGCGGTTATACAGGCGCTGAAGCTTTCTTT.

The chain carries TRBV6-5 and TRBJ2-7; 9 bases are a match to TRBD1. J gave up 2 bases and V 6 bases, and 8 bases lay outside the gene matches. Looked up from germline, CDR1 is MNHEY and CDR2 is SVGAGI. The CDR3 runs 15 residues. CDR3 in amino acids: CASRNGRDRAYEQYF. The CDR3 DNA sequence: TGTGCCAGCAGGAACGGTAGGGACAGGGCCTACGAGCAGTACTTC.

The chain carries TRBV28 and TRBJ2-1, with D tentatively TRBD1 (6 bases). The germline gives CDR1 MDHEN, CDR2 SYDVKM. The CDR3 contains 14 residues. CDR3: CAAGTKNVADEQFF. The CDR3 DNA reads TGTGCAGCAGGGACAAAAAATGTTGCGGATGAGCAGTTCTTC. The variable domain in full, with the rest retrieved from reference TRBV28 and TRBJ2-1, is DVKVTQSSRYLVKRTGEKVFLECVQDMDHENMFWYRQDPGLGLRLIYFSYDVKMKEKGDIPEGYSVSREKKERFSLILESASTNQTSMYLCAAGTKNVADEQFFGPGTRLTVL.

This clone appeared a single time. This chain connects TRBV6-1 to TRBJ1-1; possible D gene TRBD1, 6 bases. CDR1 is MNHNS, CDR2 SASEGT, per germline. The CDR3 sequence is 13 residues long. Deletions cut 10 bases from V and 10 bases from J, with 22 bases between. The chain's CDR3 is CATLSPGRGGAFF. The DNA of the CDR3 is TGTGCCACCCTGTCGCCAGGGAGGGGGGGAGCTTTCTTT.

In DNA, the CDR3 is TGTGCCAGCAGTGAACCGGACAGGGGAAACTACAATGAGCAGTTCTTC. Its protein is CASSEPDRGNYNEQFF. The rearrangement joins TRBV25-1 to TRBJ2-1; 9 nucleotides agree with TRBD1. Germline CDR1 reads MGHDK; CDR2 reads SYGVNS. The CDR3 sequence is 16 residues long. The ends lost 2 bases at V and 3 bases at J; junction bases unmatched: 5. The full variable domain, in which reference TRBV25-1 and TRBJ2-1 provide the parts outside the CDR3, is EADIYQTPRYLVIGTGKKITLECSQTMGHDKMYWYQQDPGMELHLIHYSYGVNSTEKGDLSSESTVSRIRTEHFPLTLESARPSHTSQYLCASSEPDRGNYNEQFFGPGTRLTVL.

The chain carries TRBV10-2 and TRBJ1-1, with D tentatively TRBD1 (5 bases). This CDR3 spans 15 amino acids. Trimming took off 3 bases at V and 1 base at J, with 12 bases between the two ends. Germline V gene data show CDR1 as WSHSY and CDR2 as SAAADI. The CDR3 loop is CASSDAGNENTEAFF. CDR3 bases: TGCGCCAGCAGTGATGCAGGGAATGAGAACACTGAAGCTTTCTTT.

The chain recombines TRBV6-1 with TRBJ1-5, with TRBD1 as a possible D gene (5 bases). Looked up from germline, CDR1 is MNHNS and CDR2 is SASEGT. Deletions cut 2 bases from V and 4 bases from J, with 9 bases between. The CDR3 is 14 amino acids. The CDR3 here is CASSEHQGNQPQHF. CDR3 in DNA: TGTGCCAGCAGTGAACATCAGGGTAATCAGCCCCAGCATTTT.

The rearrangement links TRBV7-9 to TRBJ1-1, with D maybe TRBD1 (5 bases). The CDR3 covers 14 residues. CDR1 is SEHNR and CDR2 is FQNEAQ in the germline V gene (reference sequence). Deletions cut 3 bases from V and 3 bases from J, with 11 bases between. CDR3 loop: CASSFPQGDTEAFF. The CDR3, as DNA: TGTGCCAGCAGCTTTCCTCAGGGTGACACTGAAGCTTTCTTT. The whole variable domain, remainder taken from reference TRBV7-9 and TRBJ1-1, is DTGVSQNPRHKITKRGQNVTFRCDPISEHNRLYWYRQTLGQGPEFLTYFQNEAQLEKSRLLSDRFSAERPKGSFSTLEIQRTEQGDSAMYLCASSFPQGDTEAFFGQGTRLTVV.

This clone has just one count. This sequence joins TRBV7-8 and TRBJ1-3; 7 positions agree with TRBD1. V lost 6 bases to trimming and J lost 4 bases; unmatched junction nucleotides: 9. The CDR3 has 15 amino acids. Looked up from germline, CDR1 is SGHVS and CDR2 is FQNEAQ. CDR3 loop: CASSPGRGNGNTIYF. Written as DNA, the CDR3 is TGTGCCAGCAGTCCAGGCAGGGGGAACGGAAACACCATATATTTT.

Concerning this clone itself: The sample contains more than one DNA sequence encoding this CDR3. The genes are TRBV18 and TRBJ2-3; no firm D call. V dropped 2 bases and J dropped 3 bases, with 3 bases sitting between them. The CDR3 runs 12 residues. Germline assignment: CDR1 KGHSH and CDR2 LQKENI. In DNA, the CDR3 is TGTGCCAGCTCACCAGGGACAGATACGCAGTATTTT. This sequence encodes CASSPGTDTQYF.

The chain recombines TRBV5-1 with TRBJ2-1, with a tentative D call TRBD1 (6 bases). Germline CDR1 reads SGHRS; CDR2 reads YFSETQ. The V gene lost 2 bases and the J gene lost 9 bases, with 12 bases spanning the gap. The CDR3 covers 13 residues. The DNA for the CDR3 is TGCGCCAGCAGCTTAGGACAGCAGAGTGAGCAGTTCTTC. It specifies CASSLGQQSEQFF. Supplemented by reference TRBV5-1 and TRBJ2-1, the full variable domain reads KAGVTQTPRYLIKTRGQQVTLSCSPISGHRSVSWYQQTPGQGLQFLFEYFSETQRNKGNFPGRFSGRQFSNSRSEMNVSTLELGDSALYLCASSLGQQSEQFFGPGTRLTVL.

The rearrangement uses TRBV11-3 and TRBJ2-1; 8 positions match TRBD1. The CDR3 is 20 amino acids. Germline V gene sequence: CDR1 SGHNT, CDR2 YENEEA. The V gene end was trimmed by 3 bases and the J gene end by 2 bases; junction bases not matched to a gene: 18. CDR3 in amino acids: CASSLRSVPGGDKTYNEQFF. In DNA form, the CDR3 reads TGTGCCAGCAGCTTGCGGTCCGTCCCAGGGGGCGATAAGACCTACAATGAGCAGTTCTTC.

As for this clone: The junction departs from germline at one end; a sequencing error may be responsible. The CDR3 here is CSANLAGLF. Written as DNA, the CDR3 is TGCAGTGCTAATTTAGCGGGGCTCTTC. The chain employs TRBV20-1 and TRBJ1-2, with TRBD1 as a possible D gene (5 bases). Germline V gene lookup returns CDR1 DFQATT and CDR2 SNEGSKA (reference sequence). This CDR3 spans 9 amino acids.

This chain joins TRBV21-1 and TRBJ2-7; TRBD2, as called in the table, went unchecked against the DNA. TRBV21-1 is flagged as a pseudogene. This CDR3 is built from 12 residues. CDR3 loop: CASSFPAGEQYF. CDR3 sequence (DNA): TGTGCCAGCAGCTTCCCAGCGGGTGAGCAGTACTTC.